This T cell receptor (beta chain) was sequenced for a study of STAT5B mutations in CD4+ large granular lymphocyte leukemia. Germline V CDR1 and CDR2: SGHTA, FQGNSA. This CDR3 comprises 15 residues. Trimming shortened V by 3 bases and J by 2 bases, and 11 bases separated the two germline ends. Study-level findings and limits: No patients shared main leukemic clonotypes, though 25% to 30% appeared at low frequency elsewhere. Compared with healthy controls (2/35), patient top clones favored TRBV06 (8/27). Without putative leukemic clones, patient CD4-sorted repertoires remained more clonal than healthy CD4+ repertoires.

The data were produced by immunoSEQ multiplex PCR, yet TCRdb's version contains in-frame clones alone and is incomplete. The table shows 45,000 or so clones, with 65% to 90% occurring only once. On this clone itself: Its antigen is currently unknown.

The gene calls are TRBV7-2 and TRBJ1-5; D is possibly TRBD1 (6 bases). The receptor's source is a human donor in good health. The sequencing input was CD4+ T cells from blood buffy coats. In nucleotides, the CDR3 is TGTGCCAGCAGCTTTACGGGGGCGGGCAATCAGCCCCAGCATTTT. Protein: CASSFTGAGNQPQHF. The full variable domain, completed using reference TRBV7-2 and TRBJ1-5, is GAGVSQSPSNKVTEKGKDVELRCDPISGHTALYWYRQSLGQGLEFLIYFQGNSAPDKSGLPSDRFSAERTGGSVSTLTIQRTQQEDSAVYLCASSFTGAGNQPQHFGDGTRLSIL.